This is a list of T cell receptor beta chains from one sample in a study of blood T cell repertoires in COVID-19. Some clones are missing from TCRdb's copy, which holds only in-frame ones; the method was immunoSEQ multiplex PCR. The profile shows some 65,000 clones, approximately 95% of them singletons. The sample consisted of peripheral blood. These TCRs come from a man aged 65-85 years with active COVID-19. CDR3s include the opening cysteine and the closing phenylalanine or tryptophan. The D gene is left open where the match is weak. Clone size is shown for a subset of rows, as once, few, many or a class of expanded clone.

clone_size d_call j_call v_call cdr3_nt cdr3_aa
. . TRBJ1-4 TRBV5-1 TGCGCCAGCAGCCCCGAATTGGGGGCAGAGGAAAAACTGTTTTTT CASSPELGAEEKLFF
. . TRBJ1-1 TRBV4-1 TGCGCCAGCAGCCAAACAGTGAACACTGAAGCTTTCTTT CASSQTVNTEAFF
. . TRBJ1-3 TRBV6-2/TRBV6-3 TGTGCCAGCAGTTATGACACGGCTGGAAACACCATATATTTT CASSYDTAGNTIYF
. . TRBJ2-1 TRBV11-3 TGTGCCAGCAGCTTTCGCCCAGATTACAATGAGCAGTTCTTC CASSFRPDYNEQFF
. TRBD2 TRBJ2-1 TRBV6-6 TGTGCCAGCAACCCCGGGGGGGCCCAATATTACAATGAGCAGTTCTTC CASNPGGAQYYNEQFF
. TRBD1 TRBJ1-2 TRBV5-4 TGTGCCAGCAGCCCACGGGACAGGGGGCAATTCGACTATGGCTACACCTTC CASSPRDRGQFDYGYTF
. TRBD1 TRBJ1-4 TRBV2 TGTGCCAGCAGTGAAGCGGGACAGTCGGCCGAAAAACTGTTTTTT CASSEAGQSAEKLFF
. TRBD2 TRBJ2-1 TRBV3-1/TRBV3-2 TGTGCCAGCAGCGGAGGACTAGCGGACTACAATGAGCAGTTCTTC CASSGGLADYNEQFF
few TRBD1 TRBJ1-2 TRBV4-1 TGCGCCAGCAGCCAAGGGAGGGACAGGTCTAACTATGGCTACACCTTC CASSQGRDRSNYGYTF
. . TRBJ2-3 TRBV11-3 TGTGCCAGCAGCGCGGGGTTGGACCTCACAGATACGCAGTATTTT CASSAGLDLTDTQYF
. . TRBJ1-1 TRBV10-3 TGTGCCACCCTTTCTCGGGGTGAAGCTTTCTTT CATLSRGEAFF
. . TRBJ1-2 TRBV12-3/TRBV12-4 TGTGCCAGCAGTTTGTTAGGGGCTCGGGGCTACACCTTC CASSLLGARGYTF
. . TRBJ1-3 TRBV5-1 TGCGCCAGCAGCTTGGCAGTAGGGGCTGGAAACACCATATATTTT CASSLAVGAGNTIYF
. . TRBJ2-6 TRBV6-4 TGTGCCAGCAGTGAGTCCCAGATCTCTGGGGCCAACGTCCTGACTTTC CASSESQISGANVLTF
. . TRBJ1-2 TRBV6-1 TGTGCCAGCAGTGAAAGGGACACGCGCTATGGCTACACCTTC CASSERDTRYGYTF
. TRBD1 TRBJ2-1 TRBV5-6 TGTGCCAGCAGCTGGGTCGGGACAGCAGACAATGAGCAGTTCTTC CASSWVGTADNEQFF
. . TRBJ2-3 TRBV20-1 TGCAGTGCTAGTACCGGGACTTTGGTTGGCACAGATACGCAGTATTTT CSASTGTLVGTDTQYF
. TRBD1 TRBJ2-1 TRBV27 TGTGCCAGCAGGCGGACAGGGGTGTTTGAGCAGTTCTTC CASRRTGVFEQFF
. TRBD1 TRBJ1-2 TRBV5-1 TGCGCCAGCAGCCAAGGGACAGGGGGCCGGGACTATGGCTACACCTTC CASSQGTGGRDYGYTF
. TRBD2 TRBJ2-1 TRBV7-8 TGTGCCAGCAGCTTCGCTAGCGGTTACAATGAGCAGTTCTTC CASSFASGYNEQFF
. TRBD1 TRBJ1-1 TRBV28 TGTGCCAGCAGTTTACGGACAGGGTACACTGAAGCTTTCTTT CASSLRTGYTEAFF
. TRBD1 TRBJ2-5 TRBV15 TGTGCCACCAGCAGAGAACCGACAGGGGGCTTTTGGCAAGAGACCCAGTACTTC CATSREPTGGFWQETQYF
. . TRBJ1-4 TRBV15 TGTGCCACCAGCACCAGGGCTCAGGAAAAACTGTTTTTT CATSTRAQEKLFF